The present entry profiles one TCR beta chain with its context. The antigen it binds to is not known. It has no much larger one-base neighbor in the sample; base qualities were not kept. These data originate in a study of OX40 agonist ivuxolimab in advanced cancers. Describing the broader study: Ivuxolimab was an agonistic, fully human IgG2 monoclonal antibody directed against OX40 (CD134), a costimulatory receptor. Partial responses occurred in three dose-escalation patients: two with cutaneous melanoma and one with hepatocellular carcinoma. Among the approximately 50 dose-escalation patients, around 20 had hepatocellular carcinoma, about 15 melanoma, 9 renal cell carcinoma and 9 head and neck cancer. Patients were allowed to have had prior anti-PD-1, anti-PD-L1 or anti-CTLA-4 therapy, and approximately 40% of the dose-escalation patients had previously received checkpoint inhibitors. The paper describes the monotherapy dose-escalation part (N ≈ 49 patients) of the phase I trial of ivuxolimab. Intravenous ivuxolimab was administered to patients every 2 weeks at six dose levels: 0.01, 0.1, 0.3, 1.5, 3 and 10 mg/kg. Peripheral TCRbeta sequencing was intended to test whether TCR sequence diversity was altered and clonal T-cell expansion was caused by ivuxolimab. In the dose-escalation cohort, 82.7% of patients were male, and the mean age was approximately 64 years, with a range of 23 to 79.

To sequence the TCRbeta CDR3 region, genomic DNA was isolated from the sorted cells. The immunoSEQ Assay was used for sequencing of TCRbeta CDR3 regions. TCRdb carries this immuneACCESS record with in-frame sequences only. Its versions omit some clonotypes, under half of them owing to an unresolved V gene in the studies checked, with the rest unexplained. Recorded for this sample are tens of thousands of clones; about 88% of them occurred a single time. The ten biggest clones cover around 0.4% of the sample. The trial excluded patients who had a history of autoimmune disease or who were on systemic immunosuppression. Peripheral blood for TCR sequencing was collected from all dose cohorts at baseline, on cycle 4 day 1, and on cycle 7 day 1. Samples came from an open-label, multicenter, first-in-human phase I dose-escalation trial of ivuxolimab. The trial enrolled adults with locally advanced or metastatic head and neck squamous cell, hepatocellular, melanoma or renal cell carcinoma. CD4+ and CD8+ T cells were sorted separately from peripheral blood before TCR sequencing.

Results and caveats for the whole study, not just this receptor: After ivuxolimab, CD8+ T cells had more expanded clones than CD4+ T cells on average. The antigen specificity of the clonally expanded peripheral T cells was not determined. In partial responders in the 0.1-3.0 mg/kg groups, normalized peripheral clonal expansion was found to be among the lowest, especially among CD8+ T cells. Low levels of normalized T-cell clonal expansion were also seen in some nonresponding patients. At doses of 0.1 to 3.0 mg/kg, clonal expansion of both CD4+ and CD8+ T cells in blood was seen between baseline and week 6.

The V and J ends are trimmed by 0 bases and 3 bases, leaving 12 bases between them. The CDR3 starts with the cysteine, ends with the phenylalanine, and has 14 residues. Only the CDR3 region is kept as DNA, spanning 42 bases read in frame from base 1. From a lookup of the germline V gene (reference sequence), CDR1 and CDR2 are GTSNPN and SVGIG. Material: CD4+ or CD8+ T cells sorted from blood, obtained in a trial of the OX40 agonist ivuxolimab. The chain was built from TRBV30 and TRBJ2-7; TRBD1 is possibly the D segment (6 matching bases). The TCR was taken from an adult with an advanced solid tumor such as melanoma, head and neck, liver or kidney cancer. DNA sequence: TGTGCCTGGAGTGTACTAGGGGGAAACTACGAGCAGTACTTC. This yields the protein CAWSVLGGNYEQYF.